A selection of T cell receptor beta chains follows, all from one sample in a study of blood T cell repertoires in COVID-19. The table came from immunoSEQ multiplex PCR; TCRdb's copy has only in-frame clones and leaves some out. Of around 160,000 clones in the sample, roughly 88% were seen once. The source material was peripheral blood. These receptors all come from a woman aged 55-70 years with COVID-19, enrolled during active disease. The CDR3 runs from the conserved cysteine through the conserved F or W.

TRBV5-6 | CASSLFAVDPGLAEETQYF
TRBV6-2/TRBV6-3 | CASSPRLAGQLLPDTQYF
TRBV7-2 | CASSSQGAVYNSPLHF
TRBV7-6 | CASSLNLRASARTDTQYF
TRBV3-1/TRBV3-2 | CASSHASDRGSNQPQHF
TRBV2 | CASSLPGEQFF
TRBV11-3 | CASSLSPGLAPTDTQYF
TRBV5-1 | CASRFMRSTGELFF
TRBV30 | CAWRGTGTEFGNTIYF
TRBV18 | CASSPERGGGQPQHF
TRBV3-1/TRBV3-2 | CASSFGQGAIGYEQYF
TRBV7-9 | CASSLPRGDGYGYTF
TRBV29-1 | CSVLGTGGYEQYF